This T cell receptor beta chain was captured by sequencing in a study of blood T cells in healthy people across ages. Concerning this clonotype itself: What it binds is not known.

A second PCR, run for roughly 7 to 12 cycles, used a sample-barcoded 5' primer plus a J-beta primer mix. MiXCR, run by TCRdb on the 5' RACE reads, gives a single entry per CDR3 protein. The sample has around 800,000 distinct CDR3 sequences; roughly 26% are singletons. This CDR3 comprises 14 residues. V was clipped by 0 bases and J by 6 bases, with 15 bases between them. The germline CDR1 and CDR2 sequences are DFQATT and SNEGSKA (reference sequence). Broader study findings: Diversity estimates from one million T cells were considered underestimates. While age rose, TCR beta diversity per million T cells dropped in a roughly linear way.

Peripheral blood, about 10 milliliters per donor, was collected. The same data also contributed to another study, on T cells of mothers and their children.

Input material: blood. The rearrangement uses TRBV20-1 and TRBJ2-7; no definite D call. This receptor was obtained from a boy between 10 and 17 years old in good health. The CDR3 nucleotides read TGCAGTGCTAGAGATTTCGTGACCGCCGGCGAGCAGTACTTC. Residues: CSARDFVTAGEQYF.